The sequence of this T cell receptor (beta chain) was determined in a study of blood T cell repertoires in COVID-19. Across the study: Acute-phase and convalescent COVID-19 samples originated in the United States, Italy and Spain. PBMCs, B-cell-depleted T cells, or T cells provided the cDNA or gDNA that made up the material.

The data were produced by immunoSEQ multiplex PCR, yet TCRdb's version contains in-frame clones alone and is incomplete. The repertoire includes about 150,000 clones, roughly 83% of them detected once, and approximately 30% sits in the top ten. The ends were cut back, 2 bases at V and 1 base at J, with 5 bases in the middle. Germline V CDR1 and CDR2: LGHDT, YNNKEL (reference sequence). The CDR3 extends over 13 amino acids. Sequenced sample: peripheral blood. The J gene is TRBJ1-2, the V gene TRBV3-1 (or the pseudogene TRBV3-2); no clear D. The TCR was taken from an older woman with acute or convalescent COVID-19. DNA for the CDR3: TGTGCCAGCAGCCAAACAGATAACTATGGCTACACCTTC. Residues: CASSQTDNYGYTF.